A single sample gave rise to the 27 T cell receptor beta chains below, sequenced in a study of cytomegalovirus exposure and HLA in healthy donors. With 60 Vbeta and 13 Jbeta primers, the PCR was carried out. Produced via immunoSEQ multiplex PCR; TCRdb's table is partial and in-frame only. Of more than 75,000 clones in the sample, 85% to 90% are singletons; the top ten hold around 2.3%. Sequencing used PBMCs. These receptors all come from a young man in good health and CMV-seronegative.

The chain is built from TRBV19 and TRBJ2-1, with 12 bases fitting TRBD2. The CDR3 has 15 amino acids. Germline CDR1 reads LNHDA; CDR2 reads SQIVND (reference sequence). The V and J ends lost 3 bases and 5 bases, in that order; junction bases with no gene match: 2. This CDR3 is CASSMGLAGNNEQFF. CDR3 nucleotide sequence: TGTGCCAGTAGTATGGGACTAGCGGGTAACAATGAGCAGTTCTTC.

A single count supports this clone. The chain combines TRBV7-2 with TRBJ2-7; TRBD1 matches 8 bases. Trimming cost V 2 bases and J 5 bases; bases outside gene matches: 11. The germline V gene encodes CDR1 SGHTA and CDR2 FQGNSA. The CDR3 has 16 amino acids. CDR3: CASSLISGTGGHEQYF. The CDR3 region has the DNA TGTGCCAGCAGCTTAATCTCCGGTACAGGGGGTCACGAGCAGTACTTC.

V usage is TRBV19 and J usage is TRBJ2-4; D may be TRBD2 (6 bases). The germline CDR1 and CDR2 sequences are LNHDA and SQIVND (reference sequence). Deletions cut 7 bases from V and 1 base from J, with 14 bases between. The CDR3 extends over 15 amino acids. CDR3 sequence reads: CASTFGDSAKNIQYF. The DNA of the CDR3 is TGTGCCAGTACCTTTGGGGACTCTGCCAAAAACATTCAGTACTTC.

On this clone itself: Germline is not matched at one junction end, which may reflect a read error. The chain carries TRBV7-9 and TRBJ2-2, with no clear D. This CDR3 has 13 residues. Per the germline V gene, CDR1 is SEHNR and CDR2 is FQNEAQ (reference sequence). DNA for the CDR3: TGTTCCAGCACCATTAGTTCCACCGGGGAGCTGTTTTTT. Residues: CSSTISSTGELFF.

The chain carries TRBV28 and TRBJ2-3; a weak D match, TRBD2 (6 bases). V lost 3 bases and J 2 bases, leaving 12 bases between the germline ends. Germline CDR1 and CDR2: MDHEN and SYDVKM. This CDR3 spans 15 amino acids. CDR3 in DNA: TGTGCCAGCAGTTTTTCGGAGGGCCACACAGATACGCAGTATTTT. It codes for CASSFSEGHTDTQYF.

The DNA of the CDR3 is TGTGCCAGCAGCTTATCGTCTGTAGCAACTAATGAAAAACTGTTTTTT. This sequence encodes CASSLSSVATNEKLFF. The genes are TRBV11-2 and TRBJ1-4; D remains ambiguous. Trimming removed 2 bases from V and 0 bases from J, with 10 bases in between. This CDR3 region has 16 residues. Germline loops: CDR1 SGHAT, CDR2 FQNNGV.

The genes are TRBV5-4 and TRBJ1-5; D is unresolved. V lost 1 base and J 3 bases, leaving 8 bases between the germline ends. Germline V gene sequence: CDR1 SGHNT, CDR2 YYREEE (reference sequence). This CDR3 is 14 amino acids long. This CDR3 is CASSLWADNQPQHF. As DNA, the CDR3 is TGTGCCAGCAGCTTGTGGGCAGACAATCAGCCCCAGCATTTT. Complete variable domain (other parts from reference TRBV5-4 and TRBJ1-5): ETGVTQSPTHLIKTRGQQVTLRCSSQSGHNTVSWYQQALGQGPQFIFQYYREEENGRGNFPPRFSGLQFPNYSSELNVNALELDDSALYLCASSLWADNQPQHFGDGTRLSIL.

The chain carries TRBV4-1 and TRBJ2-1, with 10 bases that match TRBD2. Germline loops: CDR1 MGHRA, CDR2 YSYEKL. CDR3 length: 16 amino acids. Trimming cost V 4 bases and J 4 bases; bases outside gene matches: 7. CDR3 sequence reads: CASSRELAGIYNEQFF. As DNA, the CDR3 is TGCGCCAGCAGCCGAGAACTAGCGGGAATTTACAATGAGCAGTTCTTC.

This clone was recorded only once. The genes are TRBV4-1 and TRBJ2-6; 7 bases map to TRBD1. The CDR3 loop spans 18 amino acids. Germline trimming cut 1 base from V and 2 bases from J; bases unmatched to any gene: 8. Germline CDR1 reads MGHRA; CDR2 reads YSYEKL. The CDR3 here is CASSQVERGHTGANVLTF. The CDR3 DNA reads TGCGCCAGCAGCCAAGTTGAAAGGGGGCACACTGGGGCCAACGTCCTGACTTTC.

This chain joins TRBV5-4 and TRBJ2-4; unclear D gene. The CDR3 covers 16 residues. Germline V CDR1 and CDR2: SGHNT, YYREEE (reference sequence). V lost 0 bases to trimming and J lost 3 bases, with 13 bases between them. The CDR3 DNA sequence: TGTGCCAGCAGCTTGGGGCCCCTCATTGACAAAAACATTCAGTACTTC. This encodes CASSLGPLIDKNIQYF.

The V and J genes are TRBV5-1 and TRBJ2-2, with 9 bases fitting TRBD2. J lost 1 base, V lost 4 bases, and 5 bases had no gene match. The CDR3 contains 16 residues. Germline V gives CDR1 SGHRS, CDR2 YFSETQ. The CDR3 region has the DNA TGCGCCAGCAGCCCCCAACTAGCGGGGAACACCGGGGAGCTGTTTTTT. Translation: CASSPQLAGNTGELFF.

The DNA of the CDR3 is TGCAGCGTTGAGGCGGCCTCCTACAATGAGCAGTTCTTC. Protein: CSVEAASYNEQFF. The chain joins TRBV29-1 to TRBJ2-1, with no clear D. This CDR3 region has 13 residues. CDR1 is SQVTM, CDR2 ANQGSEA, per germline. The V and J ends lost 3 bases and 0 bases respectively, with 6 bases between them.

The rearrangement links TRBV5-1 to TRBJ2-2; D not certain. Trimming stripped 9 bases from V and 5 bases from J, with 11 bases between. Germline-derived CDR1 and CDR2 are SGHRS and YFSETQ. The CDR3 is made up of 12 amino acids. This CDR3 is CATTAPTGELFF. For the CDR3, the DNA is TGCGCCACAACAGCACCTACCGGGGAGCTGTTTTTT.

V usage is TRBV5-1 and J usage is TRBJ2-2, with 10 bases aligning to TRBD2. The CDR3 has 17 residues. V lost 6 bases and J lost 3; bases outside the gene matches: 11. Germline V gives CDR1 SGHRS, CDR2 YFSETQ. The CDR3 loop reads CASKRTLAGWDTGELFF. The CDR3 coding sequence is TGCGCCAGCAAGAGGACACTAGCGGGATGGGACACCGGGGAGCTGTTTTTT.

The rearrangement joins TRBV28 to TRBJ1-1, with D unclear. Germline lookup yields CDR1 MDHEN and CDR2 SYDVKM. V was pared by 8 bases and J by 3 bases, with 16 bases between. CDR3 length equals 14 residues. CDR3 loop: CASGPPRAYTEAFF. In DNA form, the CDR3 reads TGTGCCAGCGGTCCCCCACGAGCCTACACTGAAGCTTTCTTT.

The chain is built from TRBV5-1 and TRBJ2-1; 11 nucleotides line up with TRBD2. Germline V gives CDR1 SGHRS, CDR2 YFSETQ. With V trimmed by 0 bases and J by 8 bases, 10 bases remained unmatched. CDR3 length: 17 residues. The CDR3 reads CASSLEASGRPRHEQFF. The CDR3 region has the DNA TGCGCCAGCAGCTTGGAGGCTAGCGGGAGGCCAAGGCATGAGCAGTTCTTC.

V usage is TRBV2 and J usage is TRBJ1-1; D unresolved. Trimming removed 3 bases at V and 3 bases at J, with 8 bases between. CDR3 length equals 13 residues. CDR1 is SNHLY, CDR2 FYNNEI, per germline. The CDR3 region has the DNA TGTGCCAGCAGTGAGAGACGGGACACTGAAGCTTTCTTT. It encodes CASSERRDTEAFF.

The chain carries TRBV18 and TRBJ2-3; D is unclear. Trimming shortened V by 6 bases and J by 2 bases, and 15 bases separated the two germline ends. The CDR3 sequence is 15 residues long. In germline, CDR1 is KGHSH, CDR2 LQKENI. CDR3 DNA: TGTGCCAGCTCTCGAGACCTAGGAGCCACAGATACGCAGTATTTT. Its translation: CASSRDLGATDTQYF.

This CDR3 is CASSLGTSGLQETQYF. For the CDR3, the DNA is TGTGCCAGCAGCTTAGGGACTAGCGGGTTACAAGAGACCCAGTACTTC. The chain carries TRBV7-2 and TRBJ2-5, with 11 bases aligning to TRBD2. V lost 1 base and J lost 2; bases outside the gene matches: 3. Germline CDR1 reads SGHTA; CDR2 reads FQGNSA. This CDR3 comprises 16 residues.

The V and J genes are TRBV19 and TRBJ2-1, with 10 nucleotides matching TRBD1. Germline loops: CDR1 LNHDA, CDR2 SQIVND (reference sequence). Losses at the gene ends were 7 bases for V and 7 bases for J; bases not matched to a gene: 22. This CDR3 comprises 19 residues. The CDR3 sequence: CASTPIPRTGGPRRNEQFF. In nucleotides, the CDR3 is TGTGCCAGTACCCCTATCCCCCGGACAGGGGGGCCGAGGAGAAATGAGCAGTTCTTC.

The genes are TRBV2 and TRBJ2-7; 12 positions match TRBD2. CDR3 size: 14 residues. V dropped 7 bases and J dropped 6; count of bases not matched to a gene: 7. The germline gives CDR1 SNHLY, CDR2 FYNNEI. The CDR3 is CASTQTSGSGEQYF. In nucleotides, the CDR3 is TGTGCCAGCACCCAGACTAGCGGGAGTGGCGAGCAGTACTTC.

This chain joins TRBV28 and TRBJ2-7; 7 bases map to TRBD1. The V gene's germline CDR1 is MDHEN and CDR2 SYDVKM. The CDR3 consists of 12 residues. With 10 bases clipped from V and 1 base from J, the junction kept 4 bases outside the gene matches. The CDR3 is CATQGDSYEQYF. CDR3 DNA sequence: TGTGCCACGCAGGGGGATTCCTACGAGCAGTACTTC.

This chain uses TRBV19 with TRBJ2-7; 13 bases map to TRBD2. V lost 5 bases and J lost 3; bases outside the gene matches: 1. Germline CDR1 reads LNHDA; CDR2 reads SQIVND (reference sequence). The CDR3 sequence is 14 residues long. The CDR3 coding sequence is TGTGCCAGTAGTGGGACTAGCGGGGTCTACGAGCAGTACTTC. Protein: CASSGTSGVYEQYF.

V gene TRBV11-2 combines with J gene TRBJ1-4; tentatively, D is TRBD1 (5 bases). Germline V gene data show CDR1 as SGHAT and CDR2 as FQNNGV. The CDR3 runs 18 residues. Between the trimmed V and J ends, which lost 5 bases and 4 bases, there was a span of 23 bases. The CDR3 here is CASSRRGPFRGGNEKLFF. CDR3 DNA: TGTGCCAGCAGCCGGAGGGGCCCCTTTAGAGGTGGTAATGAAAAACTGTTTTTT.

The CDR3 region has the DNA TGTGCCAGTAGTATGGCTTTTTGGCAGGGGGCGGTGAACACTGAAGCTTTCTTT. Its translation is CASSMAFWQGAVNTEAFF. The chain couples TRBV19 to TRBJ1-1; 8 bases agree with TRBD1. Germline CDR1 LNHDA, CDR2 SQIVND (reference sequence). Losses at the gene ends were 3 bases for V and 0 bases for J; bases not matched to a gene: 12. The CDR3 extends over 18 amino acids.

The chain uses TRBV5-6 and TRBJ2-4, with 12 bases aligning to TRBD1. V lost 5 bases, J lost 5 bases, and 2 bases stayed unmatched. Per germline, CDR1 SGHDT and CDR2 YYEEEE. The CDR3 is 14 residues long. In DNA, the CDR3 is TGTGCCAGCAGGGGACAGGGGGCACAAAACATTCAGTACTTC. The encoded protein is CASRGQGAQNIQYF.

The chain combines TRBV27 with TRBJ1-1, with TRBD1 matching over 8 bases. The germline V gene has CDR1 MNHEY and CDR2 SMNVEV (reference sequence). With V trimmed by 0 bases and J by 3 bases, 9 bases remained unmatched. The CDR3 runs to 17 residues. This chain's CDR3 is CASSLSGGTGPHTEAFF. For the CDR3, the DNA is TGTGCCAGCAGTTTATCGGGGGGGACAGGTCCCCACACTGAAGCTTTCTTT.